This is a list of T cell receptor beta chains from one sample in a study of CD8+ T cells in alopecia areata. The repertoire was sequenced with immunoSEQ multiplex PCR; TCRdb's copy has only in-frame clones and lacks some. The repertoire holds roughly 75,000 clones, with roughly 60% as singletons. The input for sequencing was CD8+ T cells sorted from blood, taken at week 0. The receptors were gathered from a human donor with alopecia areata. CDR3s include the opening cysteine and the closing phenylalanine or tryptophan. The D gene is left open where the match is weak. A row's size may be missing; if present it is once, few, many or a size class.

clone_size j_call v_call d_call cdr3_nt cdr3_aa
NA TRBJ1-1 TRBV9 NA TGTGCCAGCAGCGCCCCGCCGGGACAAATTACACAGAACACTGAAGCTTTCTTT CASSAPPGQITQNTEAFF
NA TRBJ1-1 TRBV7-9 NA TGTGCCAGCAGCTCGGGGACCGCGGCGGGGAACACTGAAGCTTTCTTT CASSSGTAAGNTEAFF
NA TRBJ1-5 TRBV30 NA TGTGCCTGGAGTGTACGAGGGGGAGGCAATCAGCCCCAGCATTTT CAWSVRGGGNQPQHF
NA TRBJ2-3 TRBV5-6 NA TGTGCCAGCAGCTTGGAGGGTGAGGAGGGAGATACGCAGTATTTT CASSLEGEEGDTQYF
once TRBJ1-1 TRBV30 NA TGTGCCTGGAGTGTTTCCACTGAAGCTTTCTTT CAWSVSTEAFF
NA TRBJ2-3 TRBV5-6 NA TGTGCCAGCAGCTTGATAGTTCGGGAGAGGACAGATACGCAGTATTTT CASSLIVRERTDTQYF
few TRBJ2-7 TRBV27 NA TGTGCCAGCAGTTTGGAAAATGGCTACGAGCAGTACTTC CASSLENGYEQYF
NA TRBJ2-7 TRBV29-1 NA TGCAGCTACCGAGGGTGGTACGAGCAGTACTTC CSYRGWYEQYF
NA TRBJ2-1 TRBV29-1 NA TGCAGCGCCTACATTGCATCGGTCCCCAGCTCCTACAATGAGCAGTTCTTC CSAYIASVPSSYNEQFF
NA TRBJ2-2 TRBV2 TRBD1 TGTGCCAGCCGGGACAGCGACACCGGGGAGCTGTTTTTT CASRDSDTGELFF
NA TRBJ1-2 TRBV29-1 TRBD1 TGCAGCGTTGAAGAACCGGGACAGGGATCTAACTATGGCTACACCTTC CSVEEPGQGSNYGYTF
NA TRBJ2-7 TRBV5-6 TRBD2 TGTGCCAGCAGCGCGGGACTAGCGGGGAGCTCCTACGAGCAGTACTTC CASSAGLAGSSYEQYF
few TRBJ1-4 TRBV12-5 NA TGTGCTAGTGGTTTGGTACCCGAGGGGGAAAGACACACCGTAGGGGAAAAACTGTTTTTT CASGLVPEGERHTVGEKLFF
NA TRBJ2-6 TRBV30 NA TGTGCCTGGACAGGGACTGGGGCCAACGTCCTGACTTTC CAWTGTGANVLTF
NA TRBJ2-1 TRBV5-1 TRBD1 TGCGCCAGCAGCTGGACAGGGGGCGCCAATGAGCAGTTCTTC CASSWTGGANEQFF
NA TRBJ2-2 TRBV11-1 NA TGTGCCAGCAGCTGGGTGGACACCGGGGAGCTGTTTTTT CASSWVDTGELFF
few TRBJ2-7 TRBV11-1 TRBD1 TGTGCCAGCAGCTTAGTCAGGGGGCGTTTCGAGCAGTACTTC CASSLVRGRFEQYF
NA TRBJ2-7 TRBV27 TRBD2 TGTGCCAGCAGCATGAGAGGACTAGCGGGGCCTACAAGGGAGCAGTACTTC CASSMRGLAGPTREQYF
few TRBJ2-1 TRBV5-4 NA TGTGCCAGCAGCGGGGATGAGCAGTTCTTC CASSGDEQFF
NA TRBJ2-3 TRBV27 TRBD2 TGTGCCAGCACTAGCGGGATGGGAACAGATACGCAGTATTTT CASTSGMGTDTQYF
NA TRBJ2-7 TRBV18 NA TGTGCCAGCTCACCACCGGTAGACAGGCGGCTCCTGTGGGGATACGAGCAGTACTTC CASSPPVDRRLLWGYEQYF
NA TRBJ2-1 TRBV11-2 NA TGTGCCAGCAGCTTCCAGGTGGGGAAGGCAATAACTAGGCAGTTCTTC CASSFQVGKAITRQFF